This T cell receptor beta chain was documented in a study of T cell clones after liver transplantation. The assay was immunoSEQ multiplex PCR, and TCRdb's table has in-frame clones only and misses some. The sample carries approximately 100,000 clones, about 81% recorded once. Trimming removed 0 bases at V and 8 bases at J, with 13 bases between. There are 14 residues in the CDR3. Germline values: CDR1 SGHTA, CDR2 FQGNSA. This TCR was recovered from a human donor who received a liver transplant. The sequencing used CD4+ T cells from blood, collected before liver transplant. J is TRBJ1-2 and V is TRBV7-2; possible D gene TRBD1, 5 bases. The chain's CDR3 is CASSLAGGFEGYTF. The CDR3, as DNA: TGTGCCAGCAGCTTAGCCGGGGGATTCGAGGGCTACACCTTC.